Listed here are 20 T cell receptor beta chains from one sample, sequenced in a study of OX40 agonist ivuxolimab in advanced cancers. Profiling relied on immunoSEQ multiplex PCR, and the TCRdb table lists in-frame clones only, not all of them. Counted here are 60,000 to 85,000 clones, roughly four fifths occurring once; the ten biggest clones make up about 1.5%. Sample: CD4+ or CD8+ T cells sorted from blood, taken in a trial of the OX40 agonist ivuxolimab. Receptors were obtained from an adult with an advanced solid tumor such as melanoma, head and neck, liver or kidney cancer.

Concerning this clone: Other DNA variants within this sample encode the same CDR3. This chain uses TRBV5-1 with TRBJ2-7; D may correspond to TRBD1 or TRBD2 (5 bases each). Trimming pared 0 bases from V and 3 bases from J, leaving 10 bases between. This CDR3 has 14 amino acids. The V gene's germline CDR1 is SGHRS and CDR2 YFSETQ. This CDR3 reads CASSLGGSSYEQYF. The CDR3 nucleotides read TGCGCCAGCAGCTTGGGGGGGAGTAGCTACGAGCAGTACTTC. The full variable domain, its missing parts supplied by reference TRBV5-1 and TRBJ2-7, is KAGVTQTPRYLIKTRGQQVTLSCSPISGHRSVSWYQQTPGQGLQFLFEYFSETQRNKGNFPGRFSGRQFSNSRSEMNVSTLELGDSALYLCASSLGGSSYEQYFGPGTRLTVT.

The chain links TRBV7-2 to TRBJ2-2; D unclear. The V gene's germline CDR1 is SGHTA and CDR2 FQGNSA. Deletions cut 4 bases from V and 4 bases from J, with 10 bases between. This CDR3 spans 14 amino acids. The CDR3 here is CASSSISVTGELFF. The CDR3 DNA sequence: TGTGCCAGCAGCTCGATTTCGGTCACCGGGGAGCTGTTTTTT.

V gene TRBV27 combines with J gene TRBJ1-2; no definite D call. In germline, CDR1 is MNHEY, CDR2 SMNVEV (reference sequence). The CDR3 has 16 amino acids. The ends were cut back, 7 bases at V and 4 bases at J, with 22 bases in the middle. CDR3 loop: CASTFSGGSGFYGYTF. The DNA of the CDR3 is TGTGCCAGCACCTTCTCGGGCGGGTCCGGATTCTATGGCTACACCTTC.

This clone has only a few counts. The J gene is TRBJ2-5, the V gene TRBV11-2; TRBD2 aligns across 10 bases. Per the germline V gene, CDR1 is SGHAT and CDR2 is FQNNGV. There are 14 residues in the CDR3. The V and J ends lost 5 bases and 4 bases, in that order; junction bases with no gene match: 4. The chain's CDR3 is CASSRASGGETQYF. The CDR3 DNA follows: TGTGCCAGCAGCCGGGCTAGCGGGGGAGAGACCCAGTACTTC.

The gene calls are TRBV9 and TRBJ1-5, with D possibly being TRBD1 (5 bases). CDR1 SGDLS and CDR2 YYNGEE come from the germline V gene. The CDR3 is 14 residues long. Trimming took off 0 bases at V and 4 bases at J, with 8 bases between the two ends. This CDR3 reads CASSVAGVNQPQHF. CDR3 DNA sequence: TGTGCCAGCAGCGTAGCGGGGGTGAATCAGCCCCAGCATTTT.

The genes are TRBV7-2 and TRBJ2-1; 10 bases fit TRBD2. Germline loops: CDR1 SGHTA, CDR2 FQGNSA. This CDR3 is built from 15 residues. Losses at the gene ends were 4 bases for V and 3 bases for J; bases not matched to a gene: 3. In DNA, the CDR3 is TGTGCCAGCAGCTCAGTAGCGGGGGGCTACAATGAGCAGTTCTTC. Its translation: CASSSVAGGYNEQFF.

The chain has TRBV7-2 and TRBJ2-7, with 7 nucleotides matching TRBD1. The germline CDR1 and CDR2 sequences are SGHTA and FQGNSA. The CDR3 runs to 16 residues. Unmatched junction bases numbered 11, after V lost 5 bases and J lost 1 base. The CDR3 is CASSNRDREGSYEQYF. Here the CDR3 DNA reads TGTGCCAGCAGCAACCGAGACAGGGAAGGGTCCTACGAGCAGTACTTC.

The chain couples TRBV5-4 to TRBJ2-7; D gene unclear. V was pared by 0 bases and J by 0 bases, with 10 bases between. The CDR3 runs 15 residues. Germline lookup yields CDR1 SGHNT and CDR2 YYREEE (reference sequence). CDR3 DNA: TGTGCCAGCAGCTTGGATGTGGTAAGCTCCTACGAGCAGTACTTC. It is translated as CASSLDVVSSYEQYF.

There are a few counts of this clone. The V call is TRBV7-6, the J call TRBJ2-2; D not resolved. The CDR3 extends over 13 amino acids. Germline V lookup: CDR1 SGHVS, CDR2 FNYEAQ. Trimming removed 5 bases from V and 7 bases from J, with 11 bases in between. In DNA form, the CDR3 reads TGTGCCAGCAGCCCCCGTGTTGACGGGGAGCTGTTTTTT. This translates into CASSPRVDGELFF. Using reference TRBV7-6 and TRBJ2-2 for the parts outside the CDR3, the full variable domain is GAGVSQSPRYKVTKRGQDVALRCDPISGHVSLYWYRQALGQGPEFLTYFNYEAQQDKSGLPNDRFSAERPEGSISTLTIQRTEQRDSAMYRCASSPRVDGELFFGEGSRLTVL.

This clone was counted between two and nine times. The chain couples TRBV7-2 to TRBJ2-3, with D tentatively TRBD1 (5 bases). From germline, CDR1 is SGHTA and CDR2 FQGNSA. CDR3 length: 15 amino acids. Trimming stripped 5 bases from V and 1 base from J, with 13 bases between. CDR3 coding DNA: TGTGCCAGCAGCCCCGACAGTTTGGGCACAGATACGCAGTATTTT. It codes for CASSPDSLGTDTQYF.

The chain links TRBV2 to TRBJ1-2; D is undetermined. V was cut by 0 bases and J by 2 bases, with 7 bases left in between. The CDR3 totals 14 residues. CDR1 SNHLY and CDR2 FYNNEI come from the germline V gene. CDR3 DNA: TGTGCCAGCAGTGAAGCGGGGATGAACTATGGCTACACCTTC. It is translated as CASSEAGMNYGYTF.

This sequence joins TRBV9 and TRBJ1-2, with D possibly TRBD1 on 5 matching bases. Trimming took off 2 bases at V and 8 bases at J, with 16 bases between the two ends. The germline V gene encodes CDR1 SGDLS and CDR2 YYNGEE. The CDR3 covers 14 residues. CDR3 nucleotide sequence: TGTGCCAGCAGCGTGGGACTTACTCAAGGGGGCTACACCTTC. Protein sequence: CASSVGLTQGGYTF.

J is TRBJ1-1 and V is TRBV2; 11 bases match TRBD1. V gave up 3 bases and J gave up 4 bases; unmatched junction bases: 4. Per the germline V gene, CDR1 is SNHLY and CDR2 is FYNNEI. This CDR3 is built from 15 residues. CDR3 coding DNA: TGTGCCAGCAGTGATATGGGGACAGGGGGCACTGAAGCTTTCTTT. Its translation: CASSDMGTGGTEAFF.

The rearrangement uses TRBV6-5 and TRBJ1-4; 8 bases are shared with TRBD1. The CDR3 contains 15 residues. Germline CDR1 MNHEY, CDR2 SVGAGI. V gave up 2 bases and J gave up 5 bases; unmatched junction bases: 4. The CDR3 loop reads CASSYQGAPNEKLFF. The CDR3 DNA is TGTGCCAGCAGTTACCAGGGGGCTCCGAATGAAAAACTGTTTTTT.

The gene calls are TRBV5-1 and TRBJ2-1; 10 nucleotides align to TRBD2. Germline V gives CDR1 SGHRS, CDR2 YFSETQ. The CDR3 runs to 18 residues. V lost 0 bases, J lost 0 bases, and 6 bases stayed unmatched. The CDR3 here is CASSLGLLAGASYNEQFF. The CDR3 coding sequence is TGCGCCAGCAGCTTGGGTCTGCTAGCGGGGGCCTCCTACAATGAGCAGTTCTTC.

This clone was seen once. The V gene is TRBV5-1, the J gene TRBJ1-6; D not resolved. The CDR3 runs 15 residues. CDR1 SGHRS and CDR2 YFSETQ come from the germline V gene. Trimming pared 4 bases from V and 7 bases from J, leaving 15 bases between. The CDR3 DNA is TGCGCCAGCAGCCCAATGAACAGTGAAAATTCACCCCTCCACTTT. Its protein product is CASSPMNSENSPLHF.

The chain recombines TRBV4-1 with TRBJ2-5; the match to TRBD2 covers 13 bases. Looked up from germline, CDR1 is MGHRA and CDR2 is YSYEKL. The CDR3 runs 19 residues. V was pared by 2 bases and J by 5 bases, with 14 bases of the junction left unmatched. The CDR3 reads CASSQPRLAGGRGRETQYF. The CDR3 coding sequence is TGCGCCAGCAGCCAACCGAGACTAGCGGGGGGCAGGGGGCGGGAGACCCAGTACTTC.

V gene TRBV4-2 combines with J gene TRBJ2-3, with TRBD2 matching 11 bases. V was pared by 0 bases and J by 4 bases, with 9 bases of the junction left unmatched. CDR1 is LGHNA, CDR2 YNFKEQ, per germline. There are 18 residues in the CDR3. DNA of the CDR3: TGTGCCAGCAGCCAAGATCCGCCGACTAGCGGGGTGTCAGATACGCAGTATTTT. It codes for CASSQDPPTSGVSDTQYF.

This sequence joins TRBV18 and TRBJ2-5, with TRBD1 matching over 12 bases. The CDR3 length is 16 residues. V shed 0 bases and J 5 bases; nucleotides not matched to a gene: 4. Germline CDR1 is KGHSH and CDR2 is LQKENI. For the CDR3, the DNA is TGTGCCAGCTCACCACCCTGGGACAGGGGGCGTGAGACCCAGTACTTC. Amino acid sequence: CASSPPWDRGRETQYF. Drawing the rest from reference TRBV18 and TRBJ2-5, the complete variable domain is NAGVMQNPRHLVRRRGQEARLRCSPMKGHSHVYWYRQLPEEGLKFMVYLQKENIIDESGMPKERFSAEFPKEGPSILRIQQVVRGDSAAYFCASSPPWDRGRETQYFGPGTRLLVL.

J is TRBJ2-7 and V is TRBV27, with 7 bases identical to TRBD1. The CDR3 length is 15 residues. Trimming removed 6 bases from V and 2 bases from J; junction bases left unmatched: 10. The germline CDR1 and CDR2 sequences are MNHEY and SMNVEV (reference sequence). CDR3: CASSGTEPGAYEQYF. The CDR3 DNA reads TGTGCCAGCAGCGGGACAGAGCCCGGCGCCTACGAGCAGTACTTC.